This is a list of T cell receptor beta chains from one sample in a study of CD8+CD57+ T cells in acquired aplastic anemia. TCRdb fed the reads into MiXCR, producing one record per CDR3 protein. The table records 150,000 to 200,000 distinct CDR3 sequences, about 44% of them present only once. The sample taken for sequencing was sorted CD4+, CD8+, or CD8+CD57+ T cells (not recorded which) from PBMCs. Receptors were obtained from a human donor with aplastic anemia. Each CDR3 is given with its conserved first and last residue. Each record gives: D gene, J gene, V gene, clone size, CDR3 protein, CDR3 DNA. D genes are given only for firm matches. The size of a clone is reported for some rows only, either as once, few or many, or as a class for expanded clones.

d_call: NA
j_call: TRBJ2-7
v_call: TRBV3-1
clone_size: few
cdr3_aa: CASSPGIGSYEQYF
cdr3_nt: TGTGCCAGCAGCCCAGGGATAGGCTCCTACGAGCAGTACTTC

d_call: NA
j_call: TRBJ1-1
v_call: TRBV7-8
clone_size: many
cdr3_aa: CASSLASQMNTEAFF
cdr3_nt: TGTGCCAGCAGCTTAGCGAGCCAGATGAACACTGAAGCTTTCTTT

d_call: NA
j_call: TRBJ2-3
v_call: TRBV5-4
clone_size: many
cdr3_aa: CASSLERTDTQYF
cdr3_nt: TGTGCCAGCAGCTTGGAGCGCACAGATACGCAGTATTTT

d_call: TRBD1
j_call: TRBJ2-5
v_call: TRBV7-2
clone_size: NA
cdr3_aa: CASSYGQGMETQYF
cdr3_nt: TGTGCCAGCAGCTATGGACAGGGGATGGAGACCCAGTACTTC

d_call: NA
j_call: TRBJ1-5
v_call: TRBV19
clone_size: NA
cdr3_aa: CASSIDRTSLSNQPQHF
cdr3_nt: TGTGCCAGTAGTATTGACAGGACGTCGTTGAGCAATCAGCCCCAGCATTTT

d_call: NA
j_call: TRBJ2-5
v_call: TRBV7-9
clone_size: NA
cdr3_aa: CASSLVEEQETQYF
cdr3_nt: TGTGCCAGCAGCTTAGTGGAGGAACAAGAGACCCAGTACTTC

d_call: NA
j_call: TRBJ1-2
v_call: TRBV7-3
clone_size: many
cdr3_aa: CASSLGRGYGYTF
cdr3_nt: TGCGCCAGCAGCCTCGGGAGGGGCTATGGCTACACCTTC

d_call: NA
j_call: TRBJ1-6
v_call: TRBV15
clone_size: NA
cdr3_aa: CATSREEGNSPLHF
cdr3_nt: TGTGCCACCAGCAGAGAGGAAGGGAATTCACCCCTCCACTTT

d_call: NA
j_call: TRBJ1-5
v_call: TRBV2
clone_size: NA
cdr3_aa: CASSEVREPQHF
cdr3_nt: TGTGCCAGCAGTGAAGTCAGGGAGCCCCAGCATTTT

d_call: NA
j_call: TRBJ2-7
v_call: TRBV14
clone_size: NA
cdr3_aa: CASSYSGGPSYEQYF
cdr3_nt: TGTGCCAGCAGCTATAGTGGGGGGCCATCCTACGAGCAGTACTTC

d_call: NA
j_call: TRBJ2-7
v_call: TRBV20-1
clone_size: NA
cdr3_aa: CSAPSGYEQYF
cdr3_nt: TGCAGTGCCCCGAGCGGTTACGAGCAGTACTTC

d_call: TRBD1
j_call: TRBJ2-2
v_call: TRBV7-6
clone_size: many
cdr3_aa: CASSQDRTSTGELFF
cdr3_nt: TGTGCCAGCAGCCAGGACAGGACGTCCACCGGGGAGCTGTTTTTT

d_call: TRBD1
j_call: TRBJ2-7
v_call: TRBV7-8
clone_size: NA
cdr3_aa: CASSPGQGLLTEQYF
cdr3_nt: TGTGCCAGCAGCCCAGGACAGGGCCTCCTAACCGAGCAGTACTTC

d_call: NA
j_call: TRBJ1-5
v_call: TRBV2
clone_size: many
cdr3_aa: CASRGGEGRYQPQHF
cdr3_nt: TGTGCCAGCAGGGGGGGTGAGGGGCGTTATCAGCCCCAGCATTTT

d_call: NA
j_call: TRBJ2-7
v_call: TRBV2
clone_size: NA
cdr3_aa: CASGETGWFYEQYF
cdr3_nt: TGTGCCAGCGGGGAGACAGGTTGGTTCTACGAGCAGTACTTC

d_call: NA
j_call: TRBJ2-2
v_call: TRBV19
clone_size: NA
cdr3_aa: CASSQTGSSGELFF
cdr3_nt: TGTGCCAGTAGCCAGACAGGCAGCTCCGGGGAGCTGTTTTTT

d_call: NA
j_call: TRBJ1-2
v_call: TRBV29-1
clone_size: NA
cdr3_aa: CSVESREAYYGYTF
cdr3_nt: TGCAGCGTTGAAAGCAGGGAGGCGTACTATGGCTACACCTTC

d_call: TRBD2
j_call: TRBJ2-1
v_call: TRBV4-2
clone_size: NA
cdr3_aa: CASSQLAGGRDEQFF
cdr3_nt: TGTGCCAGCAGCCAACTAGCGGGGGGGCGGGATGAGCAGTTCTTC

d_call: NA
j_call: TRBJ2-3
v_call: TRBV24-1
clone_size: many
cdr3_aa: CATSDLPGRNTDTQYF
cdr3_nt: TGTGCCACCAGTGATTTGCCGGGGCGCAACACAGATACGCAGTATTTT

d_call: NA
j_call: TRBJ2-7
v_call: TRBV6-1
clone_size: NA
cdr3_aa: CASSESGYEQYF
cdr3_nt: TGTGCCAGCAGTGAGAGCGGCTACGAGCAGTACTTC

d_call: TRBD1
j_call: TRBJ1-2
v_call: TRBV29-1
clone_size: NA
cdr3_aa: CSVVPGTGGSGYTF
cdr3_nt: TGCAGCGTTGTACCCGGGACAGGGGGCTCTGGCTACACCTTC

d_call: NA
j_call: TRBJ2-7
v_call: TRBV24-1
clone_size: NA
cdr3_aa: CATSDLQGGKHEQYF
cdr3_nt: TGTGCCACCAGTGATTTGCAAGGGGGAAAGCACGAGCAGTACTTC

d_call: TRBD1
j_call: TRBJ2-7
v_call: TRBV6-5
clone_size: NA
cdr3_aa: CASSYFGDRYYEQYF
cdr3_nt: TGTGCCAGCAGTTACTTTGGGGACAGATACTACGAGCAGTACTTC

d_call: NA
j_call: TRBJ1-2
v_call: TRBV19
clone_size: NA
cdr3_aa: CASSTLGSSSPGYTF
cdr3_nt: TGTGCCAGTAGTACCCTCGGGTCGAGCAGTCCTGGCTACACCTTC

d_call: TRBD2
j_call: TRBJ2-2
v_call: TRBV6-5
clone_size: many
cdr3_aa: CASSYFGTSLSGELFF
cdr3_nt: TGTGCCAGCAGTTACTTCGGGACTAGCTTGTCCGGGGAGCTGTTTTTT

d_call: NA
j_call: TRBJ2-7
v_call: TRBV9
clone_size: NA
cdr3_aa: CTSSLTRAQDFEQYF
cdr3_nt: TGTACCAGCAGCTTAACACGGGCCCAGGATTTCGAGCAGTACTTC

d_call: NA
j_call: TRBJ2-7
v_call: TRBV15
clone_size: NA
cdr3_aa: CATSTTRNRTYEQYF
cdr3_nt: TGTGCCACCAGCACAACACGCAACAGGACCTACGAGCAGTACTTC

d_call: TRBD2
j_call: TRBJ2-7
v_call: TRBV2
clone_size: many
cdr3_aa: CASSPTSGGAYEQYF
cdr3_nt: TGTGCCAGCAGTCCCACTAGCGGGGGGGCCTACGAGCAGTACTTC

d_call: NA
j_call: TRBJ2-7
v_call: TRBV6-2/TRBV6-3
clone_size: NA
cdr3_aa: CASSSPTSSYEQYF
cdr3_nt: TGTGCCAGCAGTTCCCCGACATCCTCCTACGAGCAGTACTTC

d_call: TRBD1
j_call: TRBJ2-7
v_call: TRBV24-1
clone_size: many
cdr3_aa: CATSDVTGTGTYEQYF
cdr3_nt: TGTGCCACCAGTGACGTAACCGGGACAGGGACCTACGAGCAGTACTTC

d_call: NA
j_call: TRBJ2-5
v_call: TRBV24-1
clone_size: NA
cdr3_aa: CATRGRGAKETQYF
cdr3_nt: TGTGCCACCAGGGGCAGGGGGGCTAAAGAGACCCAGTACTTC

d_call: NA
j_call: TRBJ2-7
v_call: TRBV25-1
clone_size: NA
cdr3_aa: CASSKQGGYEQYF
cdr3_nt: TGTGCCAGCAGTAAACAGGGAGGCTACGAGCAGTACTTC

d_call: TRBD2
j_call: TRBJ2-1
v_call: TRBV13
clone_size: NA
cdr3_aa: CASSPRTSADNEQFF
cdr3_nt: TGTGCCAGCAGCCCCCGGACTAGCGCGGACAATGAGCAGTTCTTC

d_call: NA
j_call: TRBJ2-7
v_call: TRBV5-1
clone_size: many
cdr3_aa: CASSLVAATYEQYF
cdr3_nt: TGCGCCAGCAGCTTGGTCGCGGCAACGTACGAGCAGTACTTC

d_call: TRBD2
j_call: TRBJ2-1
v_call: TRBV7-1
clone_size: once
cdr3_aa: CASSSPPRLAGVINEQFF
cdr3_nt: TGTGCCAGCAGCTCCCCGCCGAGACTAGCGGGAGTAATCAATGAGCAGTTCTTC

d_call: TRBD1
j_call: TRBJ2-2
v_call: TRBV7-8
clone_size: NA
cdr3_aa: CASSPGFQGATGELFF
cdr3_nt: TGTGCCAGCAGCCCCGGTTTTCAGGGGGCGACCGGGGAGCTGTTTTTT

d_call: NA
j_call: TRBJ2-3
v_call: TRBV11-3
clone_size: many
cdr3_aa: CASSGPGLGTQYF
cdr3_nt: TGTGCCAGCAGCGGGCCGGGTCTGGGTACGCAGTATTTT

d_call: TRBD2
j_call: TRBJ2-3
v_call: TRBV5-1
clone_size: many
cdr3_aa: CASSSGTSGGTDMQYF
cdr3_nt: TGCGCCAGCAGCTCCGGGACTAGCGGGGGCACAGATATGCAGTATTTT

d_call: NA
j_call: TRBJ1-1
v_call: TRBV7-8
clone_size: few
cdr3_aa: CASSLNMRESVEAFF
cdr3_nt: TGTGCCAGCAGCTTAAATATGCGGGAGTCGGTTGAAGCTTTCTTT